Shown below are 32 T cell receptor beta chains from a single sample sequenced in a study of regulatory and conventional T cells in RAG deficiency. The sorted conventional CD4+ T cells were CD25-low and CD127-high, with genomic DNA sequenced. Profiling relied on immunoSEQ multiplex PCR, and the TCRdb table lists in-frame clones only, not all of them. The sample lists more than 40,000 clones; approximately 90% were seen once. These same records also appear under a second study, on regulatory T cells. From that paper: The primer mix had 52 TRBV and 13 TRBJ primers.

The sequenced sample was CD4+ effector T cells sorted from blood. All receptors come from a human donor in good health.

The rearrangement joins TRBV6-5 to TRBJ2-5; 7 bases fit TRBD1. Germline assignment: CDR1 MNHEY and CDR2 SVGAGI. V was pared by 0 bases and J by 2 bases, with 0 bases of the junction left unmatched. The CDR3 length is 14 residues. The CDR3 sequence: CASSYSGQQETQYF. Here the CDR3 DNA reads TGTGCCAGCAGTTACTCGGGACAGCAAGAGACCCAGTACTTC.

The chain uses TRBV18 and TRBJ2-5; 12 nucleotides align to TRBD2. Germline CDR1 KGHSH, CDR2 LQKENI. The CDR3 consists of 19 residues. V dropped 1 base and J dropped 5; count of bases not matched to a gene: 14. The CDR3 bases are TGTGCCAGCTCACCACTCCCCCCCACTAGCGGGAGGCTATTGGAGACCCAGTACTTC. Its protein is CASSPLPPTSGRLLETQYF.

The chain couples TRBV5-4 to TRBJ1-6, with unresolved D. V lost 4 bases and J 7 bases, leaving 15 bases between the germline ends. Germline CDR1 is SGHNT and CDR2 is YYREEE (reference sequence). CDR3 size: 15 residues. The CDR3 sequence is CASSTDRPHNSPLHF. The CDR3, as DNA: TGTGCCAGCAGCACGGACCGACCCCACAATTCACCCCTCCACTTT.

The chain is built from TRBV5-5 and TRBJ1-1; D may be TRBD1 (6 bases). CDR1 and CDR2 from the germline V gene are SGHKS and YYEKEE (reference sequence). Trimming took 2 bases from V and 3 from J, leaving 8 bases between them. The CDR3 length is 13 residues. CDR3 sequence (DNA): TGTGCCAGCAGCTTAAGGGGGGACACTGAAGCTTTCTTT. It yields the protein CASSLRGDTEAFF.

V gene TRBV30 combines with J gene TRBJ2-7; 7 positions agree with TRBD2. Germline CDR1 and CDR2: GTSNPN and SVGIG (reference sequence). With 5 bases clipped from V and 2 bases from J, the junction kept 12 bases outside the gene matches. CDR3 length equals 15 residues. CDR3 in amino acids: CAWGDRGRGAYEQYF. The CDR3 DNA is TGTGCCTGGGGGGATCGCGGGAGAGGGGCCTACGAGCAGTACTTC.

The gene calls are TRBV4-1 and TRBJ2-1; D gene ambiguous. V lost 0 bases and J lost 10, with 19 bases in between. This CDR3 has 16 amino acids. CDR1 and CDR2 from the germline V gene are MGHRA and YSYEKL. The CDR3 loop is CASSQDRSLSPGEQFF. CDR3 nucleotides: TGCGCCAGCAGCCAAGATAGGAGTCTATCCCCCGGGGAGCAGTTCTTC.

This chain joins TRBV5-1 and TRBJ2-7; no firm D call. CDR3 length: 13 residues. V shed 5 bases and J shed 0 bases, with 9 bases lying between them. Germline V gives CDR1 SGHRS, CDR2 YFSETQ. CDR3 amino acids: CASRQESSYEQYF. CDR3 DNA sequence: TGCGCCAGCAGGCAGGAGAGCTCCTACGAGCAGTACTTC.

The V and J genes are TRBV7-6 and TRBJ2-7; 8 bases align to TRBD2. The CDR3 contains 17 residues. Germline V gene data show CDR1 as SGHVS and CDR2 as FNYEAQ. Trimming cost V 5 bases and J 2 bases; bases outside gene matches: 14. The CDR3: CASSPQAGGSRPYEQYF. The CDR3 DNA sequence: TGTGCCAGCAGCCCCCAGGCGGGGGGTAGCCGTCCCTACGAGCAGTACTTC. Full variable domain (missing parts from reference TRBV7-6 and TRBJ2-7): GAGVSQSPRYKVTKRGQDVALRCDPISGHVSLYWYRQALGQGPEFLTYFNYEAQQDKSGLPNDRFSAERPEGSISTLTIQRTEQRDSAMYRCASSPQAGGSRPYEQYFGPGTRLTVT.

This CDR3 reads CAWSNDGNTEAFF. In nucleotides, the CDR3 is TGTGCCTGGAGCAACGACGGGAACACTGAAGCTTTCTTT. The chain carries TRBV30 and TRBJ1-1; unclear D gene. V was cut by 3 bases and J by 1 base, with 9 bases left in between. The germline V gene has CDR1 GTSNPN and CDR2 SVGIG (reference sequence). This CDR3 comprises 13 residues.

The CDR3 coding sequence is TGTGCCAGTAGTTCCTACGACAGGGATGATCAGCCCCAGCATTTT. Translated, it gives CASSSYDRDDQPQHF. This chain links TRBV19 with TRBJ1-5, with 7 bases identical to TRBD1. The CDR3 extends over 15 amino acids. V gave up 5 bases and J gave up 5 bases; unmatched junction bases: 9. The germline gives CDR1 LNHDA, CDR2 SQIVND (reference sequence).

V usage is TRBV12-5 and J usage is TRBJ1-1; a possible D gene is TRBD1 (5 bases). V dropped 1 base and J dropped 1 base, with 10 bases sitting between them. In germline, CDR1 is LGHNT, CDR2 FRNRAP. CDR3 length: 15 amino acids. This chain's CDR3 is CASGLAGPRNTEAFF. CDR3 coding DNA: TGTGCTAGTGGTTTGGCGGGGCCCAGGAACACTGAAGCTTTCTTT.

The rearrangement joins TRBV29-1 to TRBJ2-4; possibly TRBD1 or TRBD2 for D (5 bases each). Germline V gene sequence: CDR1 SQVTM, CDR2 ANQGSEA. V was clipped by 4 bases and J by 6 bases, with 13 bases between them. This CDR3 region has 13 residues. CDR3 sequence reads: CSVGGTSRNIQYF. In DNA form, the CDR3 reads TGCAGCGTTGGGGGGACCTCGCGAAACATTCAGTACTTC.

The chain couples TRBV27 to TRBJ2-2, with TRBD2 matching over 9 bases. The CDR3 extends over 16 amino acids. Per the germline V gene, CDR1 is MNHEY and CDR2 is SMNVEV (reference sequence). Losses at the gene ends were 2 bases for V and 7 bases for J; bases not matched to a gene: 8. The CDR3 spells CASSLMAGGLSGELFF. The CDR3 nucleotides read TGTGCCAGCAGTTTAATGGCGGGAGGGCTTAGCGGGGAGCTGTTTTTT.

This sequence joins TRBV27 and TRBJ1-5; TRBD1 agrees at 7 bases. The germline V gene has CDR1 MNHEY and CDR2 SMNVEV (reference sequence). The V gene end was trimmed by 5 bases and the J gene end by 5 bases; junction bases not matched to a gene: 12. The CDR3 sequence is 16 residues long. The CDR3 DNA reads TGTGCCAGCAGTAGAAGCCGCCGGACAGGTTATCAGCCCCAGCATTTT. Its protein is CASSRSRRTGYQPQHF.

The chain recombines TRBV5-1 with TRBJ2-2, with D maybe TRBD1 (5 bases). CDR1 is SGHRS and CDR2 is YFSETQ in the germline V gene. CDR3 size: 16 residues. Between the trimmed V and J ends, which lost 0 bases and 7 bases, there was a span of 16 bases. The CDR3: CASSLAVRPQGGELFF. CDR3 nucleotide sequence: TGCGCCAGCAGCTTGGCGGTCAGACCCCAGGGCGGGGAGCTGTTTTTT.

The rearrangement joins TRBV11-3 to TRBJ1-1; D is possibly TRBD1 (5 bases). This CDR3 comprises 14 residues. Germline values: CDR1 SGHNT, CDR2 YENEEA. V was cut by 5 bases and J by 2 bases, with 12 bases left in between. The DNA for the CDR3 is TGTGCCAGCAGCCCTCGCGGGGGAAACACTGAAGCTTTCTTT. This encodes CASSPRGGNTEAFF.

CDR3 DNA: TGTGCCAGCAGCTTAGGCTCTGAACCCTACGAGCAGTACTTC. Amino acid sequence: CASSLGSEPYEQYF. The rearrangement links TRBV7-9 to TRBJ2-7; D is unresolved. CDR3 length equals 14 residues. Between the trimmed V and J ends, which lost 1 base and 2 bases, there was a span of 9 bases. Germline V gene data show CDR1 as SEHNR and CDR2 as FQNEAQ (reference sequence).

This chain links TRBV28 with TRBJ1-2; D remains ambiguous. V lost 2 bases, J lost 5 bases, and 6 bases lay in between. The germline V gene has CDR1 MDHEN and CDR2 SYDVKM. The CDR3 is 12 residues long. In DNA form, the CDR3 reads TGTGCCAGCAGTTTAAGGGTGTATGGCTACACCTTC. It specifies CASSLRVYGYTF.

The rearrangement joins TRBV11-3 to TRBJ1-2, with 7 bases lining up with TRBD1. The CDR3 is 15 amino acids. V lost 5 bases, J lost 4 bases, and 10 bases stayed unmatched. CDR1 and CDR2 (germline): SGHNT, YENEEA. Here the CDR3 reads CASSPQVGTAYGYTF. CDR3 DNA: TGTGCCAGCAGCCCCCAGGTGGGGACAGCCTATGGCTACACCTTC.

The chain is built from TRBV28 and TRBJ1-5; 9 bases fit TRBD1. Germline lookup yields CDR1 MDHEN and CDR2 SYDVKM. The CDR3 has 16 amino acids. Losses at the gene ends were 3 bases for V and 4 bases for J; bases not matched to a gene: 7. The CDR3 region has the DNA TGTGCCAGCAGTTTGGAACAGGGGGCGCGGAATCAGCCCCAGCATTTT. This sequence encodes CASSLEQGARNQPQHF.

CDR3 DNA: TGTGCCAGCAGCCGCTCGGGGGTGAACACCGGGGAGCTGTTTTTT. It encodes CASSRSGVNTGELFF. The chain recombines TRBV7-9 with TRBJ2-2; D may be TRBD2 (6 bases). CDR3 length: 15 residues. Trimming took off 5 bases at V and 1 base at J, with 11 bases between the two ends. Germline V gives CDR1 SEHNR, CDR2 FQNEAQ (reference sequence).

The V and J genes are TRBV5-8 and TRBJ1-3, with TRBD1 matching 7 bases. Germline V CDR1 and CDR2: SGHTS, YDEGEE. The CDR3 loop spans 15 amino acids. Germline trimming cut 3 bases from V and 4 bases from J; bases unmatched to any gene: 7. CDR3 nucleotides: TGTGCCAGCAGCTCTCGACAGGGTGGCGGAAACACCATATATTTT. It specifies CASSSRQGGGNTIYF.

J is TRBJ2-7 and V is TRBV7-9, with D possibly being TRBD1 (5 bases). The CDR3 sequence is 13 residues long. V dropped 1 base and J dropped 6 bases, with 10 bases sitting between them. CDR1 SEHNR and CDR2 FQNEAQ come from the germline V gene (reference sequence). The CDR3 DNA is TGTGCCAGCAGCTTAGAGTCCCAGGGCGAGCAGTACTTC. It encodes CASSLESQGEQYF.

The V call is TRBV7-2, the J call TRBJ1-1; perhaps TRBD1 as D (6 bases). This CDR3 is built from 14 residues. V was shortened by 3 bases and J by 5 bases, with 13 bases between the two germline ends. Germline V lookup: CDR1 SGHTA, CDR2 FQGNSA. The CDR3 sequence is CASSFKGGGTEAFF. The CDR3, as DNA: TGTGCCAGCAGCTTTAAGGGGGGTGGTACTGAAGCTTTCTTT. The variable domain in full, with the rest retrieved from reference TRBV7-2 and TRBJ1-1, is GAGVSQSPSNKVTEKGKDVELRCDPISGHTALYWYRQSLGQGLEFLIYFQGNSAPDKSGLPSDRFSAERTGGSVSTLTIQRTQQEDSAVYLCASSFKGGGTEAFFGQGTRLTVV.

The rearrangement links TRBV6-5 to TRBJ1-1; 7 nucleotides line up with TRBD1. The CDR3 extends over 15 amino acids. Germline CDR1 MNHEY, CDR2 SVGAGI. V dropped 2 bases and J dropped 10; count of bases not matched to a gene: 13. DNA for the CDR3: TGTGCCAGCAGTTACGACAGGGCGCAGTCCTCCGGAGCTTTCTTT. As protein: CASSYDRAQSSGAFF.

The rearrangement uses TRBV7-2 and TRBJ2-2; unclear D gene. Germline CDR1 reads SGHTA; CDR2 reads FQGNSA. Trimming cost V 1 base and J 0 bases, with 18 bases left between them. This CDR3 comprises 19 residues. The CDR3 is CASSLGPRMAETNTGELFF. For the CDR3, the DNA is TGTGCCAGCAGCTTAGGCCCGCGGATGGCCGAGACGAACACCGGGGAGCTGTTTTTT.

This chain's CDR3 is CASSATLSGGTEAFF. The CDR3 DNA reads TGTGCCAGCAGCGCCACACTATCCGGCGGGACTGAAGCTTTCTTT. This chain joins TRBV7-9 and TRBJ1-1; D is unclear. This CDR3 has 15 amino acids. Germline CDR1 SEHNR, CDR2 FQNEAQ (reference sequence). V shed 5 bases and J shed 5 bases, with 18 bases lying between them.

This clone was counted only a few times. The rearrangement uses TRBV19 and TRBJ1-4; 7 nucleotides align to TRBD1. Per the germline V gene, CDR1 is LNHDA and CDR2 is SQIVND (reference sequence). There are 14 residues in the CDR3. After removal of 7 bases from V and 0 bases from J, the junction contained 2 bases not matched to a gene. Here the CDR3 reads CASTTGATNEKLFF. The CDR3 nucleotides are TGTGCCAGTACCACAGGGGCAACTAATGAAAAACTGTTTTTT.

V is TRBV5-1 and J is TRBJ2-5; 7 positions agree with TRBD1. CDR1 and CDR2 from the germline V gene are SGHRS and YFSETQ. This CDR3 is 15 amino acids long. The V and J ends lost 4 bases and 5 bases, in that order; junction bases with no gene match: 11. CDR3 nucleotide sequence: TGCGCCAGCAGCCATACAGGGGAGCGGAGTGAGACCCAGTACTTC. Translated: CASSHTGERSETQYF.

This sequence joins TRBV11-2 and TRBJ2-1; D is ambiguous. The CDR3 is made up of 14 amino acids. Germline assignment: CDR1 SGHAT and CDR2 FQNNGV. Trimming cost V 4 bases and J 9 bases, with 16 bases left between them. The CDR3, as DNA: TGTGCCAGCAGCTCGTTAGTAGGCCCCTTTGAGCAGTTCTTC. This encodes CASSSLVGPFEQFF.

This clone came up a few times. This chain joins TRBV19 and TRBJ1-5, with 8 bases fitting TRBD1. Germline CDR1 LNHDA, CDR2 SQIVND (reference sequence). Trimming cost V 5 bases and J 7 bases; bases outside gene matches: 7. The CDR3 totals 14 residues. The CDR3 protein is CASSLQDREQPQHF. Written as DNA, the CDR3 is TGTGCCAGTAGTCTCCAGGACAGGGAACAGCCCCAGCATTTT.

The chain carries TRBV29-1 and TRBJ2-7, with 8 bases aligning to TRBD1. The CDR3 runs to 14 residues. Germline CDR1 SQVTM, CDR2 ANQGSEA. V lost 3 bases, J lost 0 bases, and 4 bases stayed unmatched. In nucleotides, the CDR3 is TGCAGCGTTGATAAAGGGACAGGCTCCTACGAGCAGTACTTC. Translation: CSVDKGTGSYEQYF.